Detailed here is one T cell receptor (beta chain). Antigen unknown. These data belong to a study of T cells in Graves' hyperthyroidism and ophthalmopathy. Study in general: Peripheral blood samples were taken at initial diagnosis, prior to any treatment. Study-wide results and limits: Appearing also in blood were most of the thyroid clonotypes expanded above 0.001.

The CDR3 has 14 residues. The J segment lost 9 bases and the V segment lost 5 bases, leaving 7 bases of the junction unmatched. CDR1 and CDR2 (germline): MDHEN, SYDVKM. Amplification of TCR beta CDR3 regions used RNA as the template. Initially, a first-round RT-PCR of the TCR CDR3 employed the HTBI primer set. TCRdb reprocessed the multiplex PCR reads via MiXCR and lists one record per CDR3 protein. The sample contains roughly 380,000 distinct CDR3 sequences, roughly 13% of which appear only once. A patient was excluded if there was uncontrolled infection, other autoimmune disease, pregnancy or lactation. PBMCs were sourced from more than 9 ml fresh peripheral blood.

The receptor comes from a man aged 25-45 years with Graves' hyperthyroidism that later progressed to Graves' ophthalmopathy. V is TRBV28 and J is TRBJ1-6, with TRBD1 matching over 7 bases. The source material was blood. In DNA, the CDR3 is TGTGCCAGCAGTGTAACAGGGGTATCTTCACCCCTCCACTTT. Encoded protein: CASSVTGVSSPLHF.